Listed below are T cell receptor beta chains from one sample, sequenced in a study of blood T cell repertoires in COVID-19. Using immunoSEQ multiplex PCR, the repertoire was profiled, and TCRdb retains in-frame clones only, with some absent. The sample carries about 160,000 clones, roughly 83% recorded once. Specimen: peripheral blood. These receptors all come from a woman aged 80 or over with active or convalescent COVID-19. Both conserved end residues are part of each CDR3. Clone sizes are given selectively: once, few, many, or a class where the clone is expanded.

j_call,clone_size,v_call,cdr3_aa
TRBJ1-2,-,TRBV3-1/TRBV3-2,CASSQDGTVRAEGYTF
TRBJ1-5,-,TRBV3-1/TRBV3-2,CASSQDFEVWGNQPQHF
TRBJ1-1,-,TRBV3-1/TRBV3-2,CASSSLRTEAFF
TRBJ2-1,-,TRBV9,CASSVLAAQNEQFF
TRBJ1-6,-,TRBV27,CASSLTADSYNSPLHF
TRBJ1-1,-,TRBV12-3/TRBV12-4,CASRGGANTEAFF
TRBJ1-2,-,TRBV19,CASKKQGPNYGYTF
TRBJ2-7,-,TRBV3-1/TRBV3-2,CASSRAYEQYF
TRBJ2-7,once,TRBV4-1,CASSQTTSTGGSYEQYF
TRBJ1-2,-,TRBV6-5,CASSYSAGPGYGYTF
TRBJ2-1,-,TRBV6-2/TRBV6-3,CASSYHRRTSGGPYNEQFF
TRBJ1-1,few,TRBV27,CASSPPGRGEAFF
TRBJ1-1,-,TRBV13,CASSNGQVAEAFF
TRBJ2-7,-,TRBV7-2,CASSLGGSAYEQYF
TRBJ2-2,-,TRBV10-1,CASSRDSNTGELFF
TRBJ1-6,-,TRBV12-3/TRBV12-4,CASAGLGSPLHF
TRBJ1-1,-,TRBV5-1,CASSLGKMGQAGTEAFF
TRBJ2-3,-,TRBV4-3,CASSQDTGTTDTQYF
TRBJ2-1,once,TRBV7-2,CASGGTSGGHEQFF
TRBJ2-7,-,TRBV5-1,CASSLEGDSLYEQYF
TRBJ2-5,-,TRBV14,CASSHDRGIQETQYF
TRBJ2-7,-,TRBV6-5,CASSQTGQKQYF
TRBJ2-1,-,TRBV7-9,CASSLGTGVSNEQFF
TRBJ2-7,-,TRBV29-1,CSVSGRTTYEQYF
TRBJ2-3,-,TRBV18,CASSPFDHGVGTREDTQYF
TRBJ1-1,-,TRBV6-5,CASRRDTSNTEAFF
TRBJ1-1,few,TRBV18,CASSPPIGTEAFF
TRBJ2-7,-,TRBV3-1/TRBV3-2,CASSSEPYEQYF
TRBJ2-2,-,TRBV6-5,CASSTSNTGELFF
TRBJ1-4,-,TRBV6-6,CASSLAGGNDEKLFF
TRBJ1-1,-,TRBV3-1/TRBV3-2,CASSQDGQGITEAFF
TRBJ1-2,-,TRBV10-3,CAISESPGQGGSYGYTF
TRBJ1-2,-,TRBV18,CASSPPVGEGYTF
TRBJ1-2,once,TRBV18,CASSPSGTANYGYTF
TRBJ1-2,-,TRBV12-3/TRBV12-4,CASSPGGGDGYTF
TRBJ2-7,-,TRBV25-1,CASRSLEAASYEQYF
TRBJ2-6,-,TRBV6-2/TRBV6-3,CASSYSMVSGANVLTF
TRBJ1-3,-,TRBV7-2,CASRTGTGIGNTIYF
TRBJ2-1,-,TRBV9,CASSISPSGGPTGEQFF
TRBJ1-2,-,TRBV15,CATSETGGNTNYGYTF
TRBJ2-7,-,TRBV19,CASSQSGGLGEQYF
TRBJ2-3,-,TRBV11-2,CASSLVRPGGPGDTQYF
TRBJ1-4,-,TRBV4-3,CASSQEDRGLGNEKLFF
TRBJ2-7,-,TRBV18,CASSPPMDSRFEQYF
TRBJ1-5,-,TRBV7-9,CASSSYSNQPQHF
TRBJ1-2,few,TRBV4-3,CASSHPPGTGRHGYTF
TRBJ1-2,-,TRBV5-1,CASSQDRARSYTF
TRBJ2-1,few,TRBV15,CATSYRGSSYNEQFF